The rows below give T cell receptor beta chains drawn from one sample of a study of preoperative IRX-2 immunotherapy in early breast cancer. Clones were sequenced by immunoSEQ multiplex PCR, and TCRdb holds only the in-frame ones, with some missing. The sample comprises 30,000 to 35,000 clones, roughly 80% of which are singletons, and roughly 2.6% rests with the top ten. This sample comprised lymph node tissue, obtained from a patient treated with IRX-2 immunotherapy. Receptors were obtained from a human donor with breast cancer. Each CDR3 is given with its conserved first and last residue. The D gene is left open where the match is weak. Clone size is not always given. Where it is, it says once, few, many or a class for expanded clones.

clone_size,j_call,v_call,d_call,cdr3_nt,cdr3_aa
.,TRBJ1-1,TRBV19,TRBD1,TGTGCCAGTAGTATAAGAACCGGGACAGGGGCGCGAGCTTTCTTT,CASSIRTGTGARAFF
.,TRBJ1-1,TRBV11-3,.,TGTGCCAGCAGCCCGTGGACCGAGGACATGAACACTGAAGCTTTCTTT,CASSPWTEDMNTEAFF
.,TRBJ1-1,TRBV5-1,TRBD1,TGCGCCAGCAGCTTGGGGGACAGGGCCACTGAAGCTTTCTTT,CASSLGDRATEAFF
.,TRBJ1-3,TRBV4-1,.,TGCGCCAGCAGCCAGTGGCCCAGGGCTTCCTCTGGAAACACCATATATTTT,CASSQWPRASSGNTIYF
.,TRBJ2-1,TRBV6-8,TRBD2,TGTGCCAGCAGTTACTCGTATAGCGGGAGTCGTAATGAGCAGTTCTTC,CASSYSYSGSRNEQFF
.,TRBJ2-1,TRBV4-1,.,TGCGCCAGCAGCCAAGATCATACTAGTGATGAGCAGTTCTTC,CASSQDHTSDEQFF
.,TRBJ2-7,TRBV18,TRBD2,TGTGCCAGCTCACCACTTCGGGGGGGCAGCGAGCAGTACTTC,CASSPLRGGSEQYF
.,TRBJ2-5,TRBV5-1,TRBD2,TGCGCCAGCAGCCCCGGGACTAGCGCCGGGGAGACCCAGTACTTC,CASSPGTSAGETQYF
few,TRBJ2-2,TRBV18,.,TGTGCCAGCTCACCACTCGACACCGGGGAGCTGTTTTTT,CASSPLDTGELFF
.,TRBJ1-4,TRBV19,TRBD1,TGTGCCAGTAGCGACGTTGTGGGGGACAGTACTGAAAAACTGTTTTTT,CASSDVVGDSTEKLFF
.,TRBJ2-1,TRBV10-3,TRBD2,TGTGCCATCAGTGAGTCGGTCCTAGCGGGGGGCCTGGGTGAGCAGTTCTTC,CAISESVLAGGLGEQFF
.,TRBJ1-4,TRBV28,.,TGTGCCAGCACAAAACAGGAAAATAATGAAAAACTGTTTTTT,CASTKQENNEKLFF
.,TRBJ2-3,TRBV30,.,TGTGCCTGCCGCCGGTTCCCAGATACGCAGTATTTT,CACRRFPDTQYF
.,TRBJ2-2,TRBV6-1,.,TGTGCCAGCAGTGAACCCAGGGCGGCCGGGGAGCTGTTTTTT,CASSEPRAAGELFF
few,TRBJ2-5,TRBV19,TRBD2,TGTGCCAGTAGTGTCGCCCGACTAGCGGGAGGGTTAGAGACCCAGTACTTC,CASSVARLAGGLETQYF
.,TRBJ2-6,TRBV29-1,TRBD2,TGCAGCGCGGGGGGTGGACTAGCGGAATCCTCTGGGGCCAACGTCCTGACTTTC,CSAGGGLAESSGANVLTF
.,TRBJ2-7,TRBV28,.,TGTGCCAGCAACTCGGGCAGGGGTGTATACGAGCAGTACTTC,CASNSGRGVYEQYF
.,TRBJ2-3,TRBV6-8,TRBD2,TGTGCCAGCAGTTACTCGAGGACTAGCGGTACTAGCACAGATACGCAGTATTTT,CASSYSRTSGTSTDTQYF
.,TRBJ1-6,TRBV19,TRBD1,TGTGCCAGTAGTATAGCTAGGACAGGGGATTATTCACCCCTCCACTTT,CASSIARTGDYSPLHF
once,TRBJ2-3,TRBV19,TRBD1,TGTGCCAGTAAAGTACAGGGGCTCACAGATACGCAGTATTTT,CASKVQGLTDTQYF
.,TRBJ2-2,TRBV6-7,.,TGTGCCAGCAGCCGCACATTGACTTCGAGCGGGGAGCTGTTTTTT,CASSRTLTSSGELFF
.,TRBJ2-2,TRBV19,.,TGTGCCAGTCATAGAACCGTCGTACTTACCGGGGAGCTGTTTTTT,CASHRTVVLTGELFF
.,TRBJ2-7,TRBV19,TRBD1,TGTGCCAGTAGAAAAACCGGGACAGGGGGCGCAGGGTACGAGCAGTACTTC,CASRKTGTGGAGYEQYF
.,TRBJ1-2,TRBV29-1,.,TGCAGCGTTGGAGGGGACACTACTACTAACTATGGCTACACCTTC,CSVGGDTTTNYGYTF
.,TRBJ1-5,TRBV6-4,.,TGTGCCAGCAGTTACTCGGGCCGTTTTTGGGGTCAGCCCCAGCATTTT,CASSYSGRFWGQPQHF
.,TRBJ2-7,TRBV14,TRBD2,TGTGCCAGCAGCCAACGCTTAGCGGGGGTCGACGAGCAGTACTTC,CASSQRLAGVDEQYF
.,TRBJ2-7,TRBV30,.,TGTGCCTGGATGAGAGGGCAAAACGAGCAGTACTTC,CAWMRGQNEQYF
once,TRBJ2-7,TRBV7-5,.,TGTGCCAGCAGATTAGATCGAGCGGGAGGATACGAGCAGTACTTC,CASRLDRAGGYEQYF
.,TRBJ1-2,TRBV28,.,TGTGCCAGCAGTCGCGGGCGCGGATACTATGGCTACACCTTC,CASSRGRGYYGYTF
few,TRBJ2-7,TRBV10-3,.,TGTGCCAGTGGATCACCGACCCGGGACTCCCGAGGGTACTTC,CASGSPTRDSRGYF
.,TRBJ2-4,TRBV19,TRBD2,TGTGCCAGTAGGAAGCGGGAGATGAACATTCAGTACTTC,CASRKREMNIQYF
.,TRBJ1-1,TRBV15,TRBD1,TGTGCCACCAGCAGGTCGACAGGGGAGATGGCTGAAGCTTTCTTT,CATSRSTGEMAEAFF
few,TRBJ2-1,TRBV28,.,TGTGCCAGCAACAAACTTAGCGGAGGTTACAATGAGCAGTTCTTC,CASNKLSGGYNEQFF
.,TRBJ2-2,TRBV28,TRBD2,TGTGCCAGCAGCTCCCCAGCGGGGGGGCCCGGGGAGCTGTTTTTT,CASSSPAGGPGELFF
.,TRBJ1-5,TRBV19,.,TGTGCCAGTACCCTCGGAGACAGACATCAGCCCCAGCATTTT,CASTLGDRHQPQHF
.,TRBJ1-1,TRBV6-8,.,TGTGCCAGCAGTTATCGGCCAGGGAACACTGAAGCTTTCTTT,CASSYRPGNTEAFF
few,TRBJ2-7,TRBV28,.,TGTGCCAGCAGCTATTCGAGGGAGTCGCCCTCCTACGAGCAGTACTTC,CASSYSRESPSYEQYF
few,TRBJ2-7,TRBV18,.,TGTGCCAGCTCGCCTGGGGGGCTCACCTACGAGCAGTACTTC,CASSPGGLTYEQYF